The rows below give T cell receptor beta chains drawn from one sample of a study of PD-1 blockade in classical Hodgkin lymphoma. Measured with immunoSEQ multiplex PCR; TCRdb has only the in-frame clones, and not every one. The profile shows approximately 35,000 clones, roughly 90% of them singletons. Sequencing was carried out using CD4+ T cells from blood. All receptors come from a human donor with classical Hodgkin lymphoma. Each CDR3 is given with its conserved first and last residue. The order of the fields is J gene, clone size, D gene, V gene, CDR3 protein, CDR3 DNA. A D gene is named only where the DNA matches it firmly. The size of a clone is reported for some rows only, either as once, few or many, or as a class for expanded clones.

J gene: TRBJ2-7
clone size: -
D gene: -
V gene: TRBV2
CDR3 protein: CASNRDGYEQYF
CDR3 DNA: TGTGCCAGCAATCGGGACGGCTACGAGCAGTACTTC

J gene: TRBJ1-1
clone size: -
D gene: -
V gene: TRBV4-1
CDR3 protein: CASSQEWQGGTEAFF
CDR3 DNA: TGCGCCAGCAGCCAAGAATGGCAGGGAGGGACTGAAGCTTTCTTT

J gene: TRBJ2-7
clone size: few
D gene: -
V gene: TRBV5-3
CDR3 protein: CARKGEGRPSYEQYF
CDR3 DNA: TGTGCCAGAAAGGGTGAGGGGCGCCCTTCCTACGAGCAGTACTTC

J gene: TRBJ1-2
clone size: -
D gene: -
V gene: TRBV29-1
CDR3 protein: CSVSDGYYGYTF
CDR3 DNA: TGCAGCGTCTCGGACGGGTACTATGGCTACACCTTC

J gene: TRBJ2-1
clone size: -
D gene: TRBD2
V gene: TRBV9
CDR3 protein: CASSLSAGGQVAYNEQFF
CDR3 DNA: TGTGCCAGCAGCCTCTCCGCGGGGGGGCAAGTAGCCTACAATGAGCAGTTCTTC

J gene: TRBJ2-7
clone size: -
D gene: -
V gene: TRBV18
CDR3 protein: CASSPFSGVSYEQYF
CDR3 DNA: TGTGCCAGCTCCCCCTTCTCCGGGGTCTCCTACGAGCAGTACTTC

J gene: TRBJ2-2
clone size: -
D gene: TRBD2
V gene: TRBV9
CDR3 protein: CASSVSGSKNTGELFF
CDR3 DNA: TGTGCCAGCAGCGTTAGCGGGAGCAAGAACACCGGGGAGCTGTTTTTT

J gene: TRBJ1-2
clone size: -
D gene: -
V gene: TRBV18
CDR3 protein: CASSPGQELNYGYTF
CDR3 DNA: TGTGCCAGCTCACCAGGGCAGGAGCTCAACTATGGCTACACCTTC

J gene: TRBJ2-3
clone size: -
D gene: -
V gene: TRBV11-2
CDR3 protein: CASSLDPAGDTQYF
CDR3 DNA: TGTGCCAGCAGCTTAGATCCGGCGGGAGATACGCAGTATTTT

J gene: TRBJ2-5
clone size: -
D gene: TRBD1
V gene: TRBV5-6
CDR3 protein: CASTRQGWQTQYF
CDR3 DNA: TGTGCCAGCACCCGACAGGGATGGCAGACCCAGTACTTC

J gene: TRBJ2-1
clone size: -
D gene: TRBD1
V gene: TRBV5-1
CDR3 protein: CASSFVTGGHEQFF
CDR3 DNA: TGCGCCAGCAGCTTTGTGACAGGGGGTCATGAGCAGTTCTTC

J gene: TRBJ1-2
clone size: -
D gene: -
V gene: TRBV6-1
CDR3 protein: CASRPELQGFYGYTF
CDR3 DNA: TGTGCCAGCAGGCCAGAATTACAGGGATTCTATGGCTACACCTTC

J gene: TRBJ2-3
clone size: -
D gene: -
V gene: TRBV7-3
CDR3 protein: CASSSDRDQREYF
CDR3 DNA: TGTGCCAGCAGCTCAGACCGGGATCAAAGGGAGTATTTT

J gene: TRBJ2-7
clone size: -
D gene: -
V gene: TRBV7-8
CDR3 protein: CASSQEHYEQYF
CDR3 DNA: TGTGCCAGCAGCCAAGAACACTACGAGCAGTACTTC

J gene: TRBJ2-7
clone size: -
D gene: -
V gene: TRBV7-9
CDR3 protein: CASSRAGSSYEQYF
CDR3 DNA: TGTGCCAGCAGCCGGGCGGGAAGCTCCTACGAGCAGTACTTC

J gene: TRBJ1-5
clone size: -
D gene: -
V gene: TRBV10-3
CDR3 protein: CAISVGGPNQPQHF
CDR3 DNA: TGTGCCATCAGTGTGGGGGGTCCCAATCAGCCCCAGCATTTT

J gene: TRBJ2-7
clone size: -
D gene: TRBD1
V gene: TRBV10-3
CDR3 protein: CATWLGQGIPREQYF
CDR3 DNA: TGTGCCACCTGGTTAGGACAGGGAATTCCGCGGGAGCAGTACTTC

J gene: TRBJ1-2
clone size: -
D gene: -
V gene: TRBV6-5
CDR3 protein: CASSYSNYGYTF
CDR3 DNA: TGTGCCAGCAGTTACTCAAACTATGGCTACACCTTC

J gene: TRBJ2-1
clone size: -
D gene: -
V gene: TRBV28
CDR3 protein: CASKLPGGTHNEQFF
CDR3 DNA: TGTGCCAGCAAGCTACCTGGTGGGACACACAATGAGCAGTTCTTC

J gene: TRBJ1-2
clone size: -
D gene: -
V gene: TRBV6-1
CDR3 protein: CASNQGHYGYTF
CDR3 DNA: TGTGCCAGCAATCAGGGGCACTATGGCTACACCTTC

J gene: TRBJ2-4
clone size: -
D gene: -
V gene: TRBV15
CDR3 protein: CATSKDGDFNIQYF
CDR3 DNA: TGTGCCACCAGCAAGGATGGGGATTTCAACATTCAGTACTTC

J gene: TRBJ2-2
clone size: -
D gene: -
V gene: TRBV19
CDR3 protein: CASSIAGRGELFF
CDR3 DNA: TGTGCCAGTAGTATCGCCGGGCGCGGGGAGCTGTTTTTT

J gene: TRBJ2-3
clone size: -
D gene: TRBD2
V gene: TRBV9
CDR3 protein: CASSVRSGSQSDTQYF
CDR3 DNA: TGTGCCAGCAGCGTCCGTAGCGGGAGTCAATCAGATACGCAGTATTTT

J gene: TRBJ1-2
clone size: -
D gene: -
V gene: TRBV29-1
CDR3 protein: CSAPLPGPFDGYTF
CDR3 DNA: TGCAGCGCACCCCTCCCGGGACCGTTCGATGGCTACACCTTC

J gene: TRBJ1-5
clone size: -
D gene: TRBD1
V gene: TRBV2
CDR3 protein: CASSEDRRNQPQHF
CDR3 DNA: TGTGCCAGCAGCGAGGACAGGAGGAATCAGCCCCAGCATTTT

J gene: TRBJ2-6
clone size: -
D gene: -
V gene: TRBV15
CDR3 protein: CATSRGGAGANVLTF
CDR3 DNA: TGTGCCACCAGCAGAGGGGGGGCCGGGGCCAACGTCCTGACTTTC

J gene: TRBJ1-1
clone size: few
D gene: -
V gene: TRBV19
CDR3 protein: CASSMGRQSAEAFF
CDR3 DNA: TGTGCCAGTAGTATGGGCAGGCAGAGCGCTGAAGCTTTCTTT

J gene: TRBJ2-7
clone size: once
D gene: TRBD1
V gene: TRBV6-6
CDR3 protein: CASSYSITGGYEQYF
CDR3 DNA: TGTGCCAGCAGTTACTCGATTACAGGGGGCTACGAGCAGTACTTC

J gene: TRBJ1-5
clone size: few
D gene: -
V gene: TRBV6-5
CDR3 protein: CASSRNLGGQPQHF
CDR3 DNA: TGTGCCAGCAGCCGAAATTTAGGGGGTCAGCCCCAGCATTTT

J gene: TRBJ2-7
clone size: -
D gene: -
V gene: TRBV21-1
CDR3 protein: CASILQGAYEQYF
CDR3 DNA: TGTGCCAGCATTTTACAGGGGGCCTACGAGCAGTACTTC

J gene: TRBJ2-3
clone size: -
D gene: TRBD2
V gene: TRBV4-3
CDR3 protein: CASSHWTGTSGDTQYF
CDR3 DNA: TGCGCCAGCAGCCATTGGACCGGGACTAGCGGCGATACGCAGTATTTT

J gene: TRBJ1-3
clone size: -
D gene: TRBD1
V gene: TRBV12-5
CDR3 protein: CASGSDRAGNTIYF
CDR3 DNA: TGTGCTAGTGGCTCCGACAGGGCCGGAAACACCATATATTTT

J gene: TRBJ1-1
clone size: -
D gene: -
V gene: TRBV4-3
CDR3 protein: CASSQDGGTNTEAFF
CDR3 DNA: TGCGCCAGCAGCCAAGACGGGGGGACCAACACTGAAGCTTTCTTT

J gene: TRBJ1-4
clone size: -
D gene: TRBD1
V gene: TRBV28
CDR3 protein: CASSSTGGREKLFF
CDR3 DNA: TGTGCCAGCAGTTCGACAGGGGGCCGAGAAAAACTGTTTTTT

J gene: TRBJ2-1
clone size: -
D gene: TRBD2
V gene: TRBV9
CDR3 protein: CASSAGLAPPSYNEQFF
CDR3 DNA: TGTGCCAGCAGCGCCGGACTAGCGCCACCCTCCTACAATGAGCAGTTCTTC

J gene: TRBJ1-6
clone size: -
D gene: TRBD1
V gene: TRBV10-3
CDR3 protein: CAIREDRYNSPLHF
CDR3 DNA: TGTGCCATCAGGGAGGACAGGTATAATTCACCCCTCCACTTT

J gene: TRBJ1-4
clone size: -
D gene: -
V gene: TRBV11-2
CDR3 protein: CASSLGGLRGEKLFF
CDR3 DNA: TGTGCCAGCAGCTTAGGAGGTTTAAGGGGTGAAAAACTGTTTTTT

J gene: TRBJ1-2
clone size: few
D gene: -
V gene: TRBV6-1
CDR3 protein: CASSGRELDDYGYTF
CDR3 DNA: TGTGCCAGCAGTGGGAGGGAGCTTGACGACTATGGCTACACCTTC

J gene: TRBJ1-1
clone size: -
D gene: TRBD1
V gene: TRBV6-1
CDR3 protein: CASRTTGVNTEAFF
CDR3 DNA: TGTGCCAGCAGGACGACAGGGGTGAACACTGAAGCTTTCTTT

J gene: TRBJ2-3
clone size: -
D gene: -
V gene: TRBV5-8
CDR3 protein: CASSLVAGGTDTQYF
CDR3 DNA: TGTGCCAGCAGCTTAGTCGCAGGGGGCACAGATACGCAGTATTTT

J gene: TRBJ1-1
clone size: -
D gene: -
V gene: TRBV19
CDR3 protein: CASTRGLDTEAFF
CDR3 DNA: TGTGCCAGTACACGGGGACTGGACACTGAAGCTTTCTTT

J gene: TRBJ2-7
clone size: -
D gene: -
V gene: TRBV11-2
CDR3 protein: CASSQRRTYEQYF
CDR3 DNA: TGTGCCAGCAGCCAGCGGCGTACCTACGAGCAGTACTTC

J gene: TRBJ2-7
clone size: -
D gene: -
V gene: TRBV9
CDR3 protein: CASSVDRSYEQYF
CDR3 DNA: TGTGCCAGCAGCGTAGACCGTTCCTACGAGCAGTACTTC

J gene: TRBJ1-2
clone size: -
D gene: -
V gene: TRBV5-6
CDR3 protein: CASSLSPRIWEYGYTF
CDR3 DNA: TGTGCCAGCAGCTTGTCCCCTAGGATCTGGGAATATGGCTACACCTTC

J gene: TRBJ2-7
clone size: -
D gene: TRBD2
V gene: TRBV2
CDR3 protein: CASSTASGSYEQYF
CDR3 DNA: TGTGCCAGTTCCACCGCTAGCGGGAGCTACGAGCAGTACTTC

J gene: TRBJ1-4
clone size: -
D gene: -
V gene: TRBV6-6
CDR3 protein: CASSRPQGTNEKLFF
CDR3 DNA: TGTGCCAGCAGCAGACCACAGGGAACTAATGAAAAACTGTTTTTT

J gene: TRBJ1-1
clone size: -
D gene: -
V gene: TRBV9
CDR3 protein: CASSSPKGWQGNTEAFF
CDR3 DNA: TGTGCCAGCAGCTCCCCGAAAGGGTGGCAGGGGAACACTGAAGCTTTCTTT

J gene: TRBJ2-1
clone size: -
D gene: -
V gene: TRBV9
CDR3 protein: CASSVGSGRSYNEQFF
CDR3 DNA: TGTGCCAGCAGCGTGGGATCCGGGCGTTCCTACAATGAGCAGTTCTTC